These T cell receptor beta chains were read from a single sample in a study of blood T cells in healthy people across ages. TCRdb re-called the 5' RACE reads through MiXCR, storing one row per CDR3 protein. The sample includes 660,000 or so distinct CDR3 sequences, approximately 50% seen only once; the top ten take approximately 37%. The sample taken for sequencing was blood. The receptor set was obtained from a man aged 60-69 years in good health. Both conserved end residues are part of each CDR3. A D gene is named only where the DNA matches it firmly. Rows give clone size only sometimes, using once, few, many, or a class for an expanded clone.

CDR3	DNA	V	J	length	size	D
CASSLQGTGANVLTF	TGTGCCAGCAGTCTACAGGGGACGGGGGCCAACGTCCTGACTTTC	TRBV27	TRBJ2-6	15	many	TRBD1
CSVTSVNTEAFF	TGCAGCGTTACCAGCGTGAACACTGAAGCTTTCTTT	TRBV29-1	TRBJ1-1	12	NA	NA
CASRTTPGDRGEQYF	TGCGCCAGCAGAACCACTCCAGGGGACCGGGGCGAGCAGTACTTC	TRBV5-1	TRBJ2-7	15	NA	NA
CASIRDRIAFF	TGTGCCAGCATTCGCGACAGGATTGCTTTCTTT	TRBV6-1	TRBJ1-1	11	NA	NA
CSARPGQGMYEQYF	TGCAGTGCTAGGCCAGGACAGGGGATGTACGAGCAGTACTTC	TRBV20-1	TRBJ2-7	14	NA	TRBD1
CASSLTGGIETQYF	TGTGCCAGCAGCTTGACAGGGGGAATAGAGACCCAGTACTTC	TRBV13	TRBJ2-5	14	NA	TRBD1
CASRADMNYGYTF	TGTGCCAGCAGAGCGGACATGAACTATGGCTACACCTTC	TRBV2	TRBJ1-2	13	NA	NA
CASSFLGGTGANVLTF	TGTGCCAGCAGCTTTTTAGGGGGTACTGGGGCCAACGTCCTGACTTTC	TRBV7-2	TRBJ2-6	16	few	NA
CASSLVEGTLHF	TGTGCCAGCAGTTTAGTGGAGGGGACTCTCCACTTT	TRBV12-3/TRBV12-4	TRBJ1-6	12	NA	NA
CASSFQGGEQFF	TGTGCCAGCAGTTTCCAGGGGGGCGAGCAGTTCTTC	TRBV12-3/TRBV12-4	TRBJ2-1	12	NA	NA
CAGSPGTGDEKLFF	TGTGCCGGCAGTCCCGGGACAGGGGATGAAAAACTGTTTTTT	TRBV28	TRBJ1-4	14	NA	TRBD1
CASSRLGSETQYF	TGTGCCAGCAGCCGCTTAGGGTCAGAGACCCAGTACTTC	TRBV7-9	TRBJ2-5	13	few	NA